This entry describes one T cell receptor (beta chain). No antigen is known for it. This record belongs to a study of T cell responses to AZD1222 COVID-19 vaccine. This CDR3 has 15 residues. The V and J ends lost 3 bases and 4 bases respectively, with 15 bases between them. Germline CDR1 SEHNR, CDR2 FQNEAQ (reference sequence). Assay used: immunoSEQ multiplex PCR; TCRdb lists only in-frame clones, some missing. This table holds about 170,000 clones, roughly 92% found once. Findings and caveats of the study: Reports say nearly half of spike-specific TCRs go after unmutated variant regions. Increased Spike-specific TCR breadth and depth were observed after two AZD1222 doses. At study baseline, merely a handful of AZD1222 recipients were seropositive.

The source was peripheral blood, collected on day 0 of AZD1222 vaccination. This chain uses TRBV7-9 with TRBJ1-2; TRBD1 is a possible D gene (5 bases). The origin of this receptor is an adult in good health. This chain's CDR3 is CASSLAGVFGYGYTF. Written as DNA, the CDR3 is TGTGCCAGCAGCTTGGCGGGGGTTTTCGGCTATGGCTACACCTTC. Full variable domain (outside the CDR3, taken from reference TRBV7-9 and TRBJ1-2): DTGVSQNPRHKITKRGQNVTFRCDPISEHNRLYWYRQTLGQGPEFLTYFQNEAQLEKSRLLSDRFSAERPKGSFSTLEIQRTEQGDSAMYLCASSLAGVFGYGYTFGSGTRLTVV.